This passage covers 2 T cell receptor beta chains from one sample sequenced in a study of blood T cells in healthy people across ages. A second PCR, run for roughly 6 to 11 cycles, used a sample-barcoded 5' primer plus a J-beta primer mix. Each CDR3 protein gets one entry after TCRdb re-called the 5' RACE reads with MiXCR. Among 1.5 million to 2 million distinct CDR3 sequences listed, around half were seen once. Material: blood. All receptors derive from a woman aged 40 to 50 in good health.

As regards this clonotype: The junction shows a germline mismatch at one end, possibly a read error. This chain connects TRBV2 to TRBJ2-3; 8 nucleotides agree with TRBD2. The CDR3 sequence is 15 residues long. Germline CDR1 is SNHLY and CDR2 is FYNNEI. Written as DNA, the CDR3 is TGTGCCAGCAGTGAGCAGGGACTAGGCACAGGTACGCAGTATTTT. Amino acids: CASSEQGLGTGTQYF.

This clonotype was counted only a few times. V gene TRBV18 combines with J gene TRBJ2-3, with D possibly being TRBD1 (6 bases). Trimming stripped 2 bases from V and 1 base from J, with 10 bases between. Germline-derived CDR1 and CDR2 are KGHSH and LQKENI. The CDR3 has 15 amino acids. CDR3 nucleotide sequence: TGTGCCAGCTCACCAATGGGGGCCGGCACAGATACGCAGTATTTT. This translates into CASSPMGAGTDTQYF.